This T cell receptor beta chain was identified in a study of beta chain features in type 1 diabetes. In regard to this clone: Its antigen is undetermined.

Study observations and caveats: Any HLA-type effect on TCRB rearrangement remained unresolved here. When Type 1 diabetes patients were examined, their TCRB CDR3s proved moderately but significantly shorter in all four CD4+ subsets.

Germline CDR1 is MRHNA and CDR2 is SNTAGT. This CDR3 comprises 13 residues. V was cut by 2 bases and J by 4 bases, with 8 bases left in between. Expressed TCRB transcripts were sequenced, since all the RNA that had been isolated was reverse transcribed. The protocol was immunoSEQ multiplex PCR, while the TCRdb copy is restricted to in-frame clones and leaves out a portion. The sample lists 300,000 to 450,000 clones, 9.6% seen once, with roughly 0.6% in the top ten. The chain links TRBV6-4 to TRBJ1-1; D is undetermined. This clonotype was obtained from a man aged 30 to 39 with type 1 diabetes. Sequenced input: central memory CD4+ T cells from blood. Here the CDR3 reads CASSDLTTTEAFF. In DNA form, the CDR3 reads TGTGCCAGCAGTGACCTGACCACCACTGAAGCTTTCTTT.